This TCR beta chain derives from a study of blood T cell repertoires in COVID-19 (dated by TCRdb to about 2020). Background for the entire study: The collaborator samples originated in the United States, Italy and Spain and spanned the acute and convalescent phases of COVID-19. The samples were drawn from the first 160 participants of the ongoing ImmuneRACE study and from 1,254 subjects provided by 6 global collaborators. HLA class I and class II types, where available, came from metadata supplied by the sample provider rather than from assay-based typing. A freely available public database, intended as a resource for researchers studying the immune response to SARS-CoV-2, is where the repertoires were released. A de-identified subject ID, COVID-19 status, age in years and sex were almost always included in the sample metadata. The dataset comprised deeply sampled blood TCRbeta repertoires from subjects exposed to, actively infected with, or recovered from COVID-19. The prospective study material was composed of cDNA or gDNA derived from T cells, B-cell-depleted T cells, or PBMCs. The paper's findings and limits, for the study overall: Clinical and demographic metadata were provided uncurated, with the amount varying by source and participant.

Including the terminal cysteine and phenylalanine, the CDR3 comprises 14 residues. Of the read, only the CDR3 DNA is kept; its 42 bases are in frame from base 1. As encoded in the germline V gene (reference sequence), CDR1 is SEHNR while CDR2 is FQNEAQ. After removal of 6 bases from V and 5 bases from J, the junction retains 6 bases not matched to a gene. TCRbeta CDR3 regions were amplified from genomic DNA by means of the immunoSEQ Assay, a bias-controlled multiplex PCR. As for the original processing: The number of nucleated cells in each sample was estimated by amplification of reference gene primers within the assay. To quantify the absolute abundance of each unique TCRbeta CDR3 rearrangement, sequence reads were collapsed and filtered. For each sample, productive Simpson clonality was calculated by taking the square root of Simpson's diversity index across productive rearrangements. TCRdb holds this immuneACCESS table with in-frame rearrangements only. Some clones are missing; in checked studies, unresolved V genes explain under half, and the rest has no known cause. Clone size and the V and J calls come from that table; the DNA yielded D and trimming. Here the sample has 40,000 to 50,000 clones; around 85% occur a single time. Clones ranked in the top ten supply roughly 38% of the sample.

Note on this clone: Its antigen is unknown. Per-base qualities were not stored, and no clone one base away is much larger.

Collaborating institutions collected whole blood in K2EDTA tubes following their own protocols. For TCRbeta analysis, collaborators shipped samples as frozen whole blood, isolated PBMCs, or DNA extracted from either of those sample types. The receptor was derived from a man in his forties with active or convalescent COVID-19. Sequences were obtained from peripheral blood. The chain is assembled from TRBV7-9 and TRBJ1-5; the junction holds 8 bases that match TRBD1. The DNA sequence is TGTGCCAGCAGTTCCCAGGGGGCCCATCAGCCCCAGCATTTT. Translated, it gives CASSSQGAHQPQHF.